Listed below are T cell receptor beta chains from one sample, sequenced in a study of OX40 agonist ivuxolimab in advanced cancers. The assay was immunoSEQ multiplex PCR, and TCRdb's table has in-frame clones only and misses some. The sample contains roughly 96,000 clones, 84% of which appear only once. The source was CD4+ or CD8+ T cells sorted from blood, collected in a trial of the OX40 agonist ivuxolimab. Every receptor here comes from an adult with an advanced solid tumor such as melanoma, head and neck, liver or kidney cancer. CDR3s include the opening cysteine and the closing phenylalanine or tryptophan.

v_call: TRBV29-1
j_call: TRBJ1-1
cdr3_aa: CGGRRGRTEAFF

v_call: TRBV9
j_call: TRBJ2-2
cdr3_aa: CASSASQGANTGELFF

v_call: TRBV5-8
j_call: TRBJ2-3
cdr3_aa: CASSPGRVTDTQYF

v_call: TRBV2
j_call: TRBJ2-5
cdr3_aa: CASRTGGRWQETQYF

v_call: TRBV9
j_call: TRBJ2-3
cdr3_aa: CASSVARADTQYF

v_call: TRBV6-1
j_call: NA
cdr3_aa: CASSDWTSGNYEQYF

v_call: TRBV19
j_call: TRBJ2-3
cdr3_aa: CASSMVGTDTQYF

v_call: TRBV9
j_call: TRBJ2-3
cdr3_aa: CASSVVLTDTQYF

v_call: TRBV12-5
j_call: TRBJ2-4
cdr3_aa: CASDRGRLDIQYF

v_call: TRBV7-8
j_call: TRBJ1-3
cdr3_aa: CASTLDMGRSGNTIYF

v_call: TRBV23-1
j_call: TRBJ2-7
cdr3_aa: CASSQSTSSSLYF

v_call: TRBV5-1
j_call: TRBJ2-1
cdr3_aa: CASSPGNGEQFF

v_call: TRBV6-1
j_call: TRBJ2-7
cdr3_aa: CASRWGEDTYEQYF

v_call: TRBV5-1
j_call: TRBJ1-2
cdr3_aa: CASSLDRGNYGYTF

v_call: TRBV5-4
j_call: TRBJ2-3
cdr3_aa: CASSSLAGTTDTQYF

v_call: TRBV5-1
j_call: NA
cdr3_aa: CASSSGQVPSYEQYF

v_call: TRBV19
j_call: TRBJ2-7
cdr3_aa: CASSIDIYPYEQYF

v_call: TRBV7-8
j_call: TRBJ1-2
cdr3_aa: CASSLAVGQGRDGYTF

v_call: TRBV7-2
j_call: TRBJ2-2
cdr3_aa: CASSLQGLAGPNTGELFF

v_call: TRBV5-4
j_call: TRBJ2-5
cdr3_aa: CASSISGIGETQYF

v_call: TRBV5-6
j_call: TRBJ1-2
cdr3_aa: CASSSDSYGYTF

v_call: TRBV2
j_call: TRBJ2-5
cdr3_aa: CASSVGRHSGQETQYF

v_call: TRBV19
j_call: TRBJ1-1
cdr3_aa: CASSMAWNTEAFF

v_call: TRBV5-1
j_call: TRBJ2-3
cdr3_aa: CASSLGLAGATDTQYF

v_call: TRBV11-1
j_call: TRBJ2-7
cdr3_aa: CASSLSPGTSSYEQYF

v_call: TRBV4-1
j_call: TRBJ1-1
cdr3_aa: CASTSLPGANTEAFF

v_call: TRBV6-5
j_call: TRBJ2-7
cdr3_aa: CASSYRQGGTYEQYF

v_call: TRBV5-1
j_call: TRBJ2-7
cdr3_aa: CASSVGHAGQYF

v_call: TRBV2
j_call: TRBJ2-1
cdr3_aa: CASSEQRKGGNEQFF

v_call: TRBV27
j_call: TRBJ2-1
cdr3_aa: CATLSAAEQFF